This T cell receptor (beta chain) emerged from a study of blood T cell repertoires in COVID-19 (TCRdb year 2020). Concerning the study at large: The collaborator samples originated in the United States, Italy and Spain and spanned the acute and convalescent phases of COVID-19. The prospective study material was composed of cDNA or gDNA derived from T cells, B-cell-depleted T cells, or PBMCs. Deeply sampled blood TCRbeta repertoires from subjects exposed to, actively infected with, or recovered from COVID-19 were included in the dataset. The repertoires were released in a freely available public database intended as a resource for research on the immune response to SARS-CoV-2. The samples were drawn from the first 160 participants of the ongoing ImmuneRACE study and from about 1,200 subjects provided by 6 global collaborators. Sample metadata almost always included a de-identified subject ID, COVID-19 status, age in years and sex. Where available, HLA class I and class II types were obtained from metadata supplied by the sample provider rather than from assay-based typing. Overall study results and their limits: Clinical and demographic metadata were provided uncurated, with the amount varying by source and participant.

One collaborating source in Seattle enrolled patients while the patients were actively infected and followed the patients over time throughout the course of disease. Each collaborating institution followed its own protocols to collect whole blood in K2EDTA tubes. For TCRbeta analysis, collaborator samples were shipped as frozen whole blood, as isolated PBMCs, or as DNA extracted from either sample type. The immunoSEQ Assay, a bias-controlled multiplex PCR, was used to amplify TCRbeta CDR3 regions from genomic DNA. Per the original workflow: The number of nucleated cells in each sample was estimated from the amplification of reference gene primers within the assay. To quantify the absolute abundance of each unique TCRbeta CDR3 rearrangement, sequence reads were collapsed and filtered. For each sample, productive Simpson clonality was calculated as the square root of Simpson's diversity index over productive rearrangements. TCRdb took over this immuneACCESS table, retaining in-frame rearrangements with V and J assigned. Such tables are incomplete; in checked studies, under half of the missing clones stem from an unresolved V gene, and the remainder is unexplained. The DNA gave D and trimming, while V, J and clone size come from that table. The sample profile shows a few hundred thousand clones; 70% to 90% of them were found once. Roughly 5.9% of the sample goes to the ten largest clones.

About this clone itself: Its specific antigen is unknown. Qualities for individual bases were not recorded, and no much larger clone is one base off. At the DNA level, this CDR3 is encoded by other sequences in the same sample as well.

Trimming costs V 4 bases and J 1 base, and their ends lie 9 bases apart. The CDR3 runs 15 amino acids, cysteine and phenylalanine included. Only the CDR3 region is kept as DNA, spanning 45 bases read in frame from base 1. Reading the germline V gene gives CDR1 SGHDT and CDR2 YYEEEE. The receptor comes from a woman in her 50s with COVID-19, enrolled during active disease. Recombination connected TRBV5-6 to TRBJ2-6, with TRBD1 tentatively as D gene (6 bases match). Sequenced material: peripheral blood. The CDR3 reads CASSQTGSGANVLTF. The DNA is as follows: TGTGCCAGCAGCCAAACAGGGTCTGGGGCCAACGTCCTGACTTTC.